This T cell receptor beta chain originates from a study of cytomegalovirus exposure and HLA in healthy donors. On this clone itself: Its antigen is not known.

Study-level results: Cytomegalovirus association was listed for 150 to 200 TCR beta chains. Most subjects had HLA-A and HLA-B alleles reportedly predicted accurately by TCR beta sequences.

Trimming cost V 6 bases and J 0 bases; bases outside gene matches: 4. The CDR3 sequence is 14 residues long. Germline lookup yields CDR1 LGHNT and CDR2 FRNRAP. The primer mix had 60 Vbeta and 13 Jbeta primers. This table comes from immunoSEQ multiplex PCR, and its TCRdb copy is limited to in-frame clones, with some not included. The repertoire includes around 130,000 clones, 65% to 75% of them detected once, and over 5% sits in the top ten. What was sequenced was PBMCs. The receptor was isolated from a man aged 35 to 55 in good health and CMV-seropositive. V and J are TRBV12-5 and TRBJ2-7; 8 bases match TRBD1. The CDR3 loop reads CASGRGQGSYEQYF. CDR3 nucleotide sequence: TGTGCTAGTGGCCGAGGACAGGGCTCCTACGAGCAGTACTTC. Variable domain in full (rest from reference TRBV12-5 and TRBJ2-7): DARVTQTPRHKVTEMGQEVTMRCQPILGHNTVFWYRQTMMQGLELLAYFRNRAPLDDSGMPKDRFSAEMPDATLATLKIQPSEPRDSAVYFCASGRGQGSYEQYFGPGTRLTVT.